The clone carrying this T cell receptor beta chain occurred a few times. The Seattle patients, enrolled during active infection, were followed longitudinally. The sample belongs to a study of blood T cell repertoires in COVID-19. Study information: Sites in the United States, Italy and Spain provided acute and convalescent COVID-19 samples.

Authors' analysis steps: Nucleated cell counts were estimated from reference gene primer amplification. Clones were sequenced by immunoSEQ multiplex PCR, and TCRdb holds only the in-frame ones, with some missing. That table furnishes V, J and clone size, whereas the DNA furnished D and trimming. The table lists around 190,000 clones, roughly 87% of them singletons. The sequence derives from an older woman with COVID-19, enrolled during active disease. The specimen was peripheral blood.

Here the CDR3 reads CASSLGSMNTEAFF. For the CDR3, the DNA is TGTGCCAGCAGCTTAGGTTCTATGAACACTGAAGCTTTCTTT. This chain connects TRBV7-2 to TRBJ1-1, with D unresolved. The CDR3 is 14 residues long. Per the germline V gene, CDR1 is SGHTA and CDR2 is FQGNSA. V lost 1 base and J lost 0, with 6 bases in between.